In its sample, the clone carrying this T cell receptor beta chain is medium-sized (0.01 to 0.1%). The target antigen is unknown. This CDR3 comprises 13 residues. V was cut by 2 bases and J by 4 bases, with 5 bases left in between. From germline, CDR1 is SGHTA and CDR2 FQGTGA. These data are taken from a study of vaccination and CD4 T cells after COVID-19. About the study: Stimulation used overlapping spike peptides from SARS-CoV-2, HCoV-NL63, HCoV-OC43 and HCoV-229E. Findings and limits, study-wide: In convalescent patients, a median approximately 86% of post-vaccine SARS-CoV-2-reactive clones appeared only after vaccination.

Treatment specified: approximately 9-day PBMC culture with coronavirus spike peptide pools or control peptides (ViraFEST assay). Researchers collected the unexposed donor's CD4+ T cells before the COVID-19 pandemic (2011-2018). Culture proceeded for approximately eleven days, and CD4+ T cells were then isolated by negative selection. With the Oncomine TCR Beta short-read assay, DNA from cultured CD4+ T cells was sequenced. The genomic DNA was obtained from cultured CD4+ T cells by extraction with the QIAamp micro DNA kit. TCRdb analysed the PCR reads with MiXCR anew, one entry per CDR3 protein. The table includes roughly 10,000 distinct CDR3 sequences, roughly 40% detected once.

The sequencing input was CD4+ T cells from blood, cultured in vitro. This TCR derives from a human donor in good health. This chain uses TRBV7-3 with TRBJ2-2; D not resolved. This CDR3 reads CASSLAATGELFF. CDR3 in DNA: TGTGCCAGCAGCTTAGCTGCCACCGGGGAGCTGTTTTTT.